Listed below are T cell receptor beta chains from one sample, sequenced in a study of blood T cells in healthy people across ages. TCRdb used MiXCR to reprocess the 5' RACE reads, holding one entry per CDR3 protein. The table records 750,000 to 1,000,000 distinct CDR3 sequences, almost 30% of them present only once. The same data also went into a second study, on T cells of mothers and their children.

Sequences were obtained from blood. These receptors originate from a middle-aged woman in good health. Both conserved end residues are part of each CDR3. The D gene is left open where the match is weak. Only some rows state a clone size, as once, few, many or a class for expanded clones.

TRBJ2-7	-	many	TRBV20-1	CSARDYSQGIYEQYF	TGCAGTGCTAGAGATTATTCACAGGGTATCTACGAGCAGTACTTC
TRBJ1-2	-	few	TRBV4-1	CASSQEPFGANYGYTF	TGCGCCAGCAGCCAAGAGCCCTTCGGGGCAAACTATGGCTACACCTTC
TRBJ1-4	TRBD1	few	TRBV12-3/TRBV12-4	CASSLGVGTGREKLFF	TGTGCCAGCAGTTTAGGGGTCGGGACAGGACGTGAAAAACTGTTTTTT
TRBJ2-5	TRBD2	many	TRBV29-1	CSVEKASGGQETQYF	TGCAGCGTTGAAAAGGCTAGCGGGGGACAAGAGACCCAGTACTTC
TRBJ1-2	-	many	TRBV2	CASSEGSSGYTF	TGTGCCAGCAGTGAGGGCAGCTCTGGCTACACCTTC
TRBJ1-2	TRBD1	few	TRBV7-9	CASSYRTRDSRNYGYTF	TGTGCCAGCAGCTACCGTACCCGGGACAGCCGAAACTATGGCTACACCTTC
TRBJ2-5	TRBD1	many	TRBV20-1	CSALTPLGQGVQETQYF	TGCAGTGCTCTTACCCCCCTTGGACAGGGTGTCCAAGAGACCCAGTACTTC
TRBJ1-1	-	-	TRBV29-1	CSVGVVNTEAFF	TGCAGCGTTGGGGTGGTGAACACTGAAGCTTTCTTT
TRBJ1-6	-	few	TRBV28	CAAVPQGFYNSPLHF	TGTGCCGCCGTGCCCCAGGGATTCTATAATTCACCCCTCCACTTT
TRBJ2-1	TRBD1	few	TRBV6-1	CASRRTGNEQFF	TGTGCCAGCAGGAGGACAGGGAATGAGCAGTTCTTC
TRBJ1-5	-	many	TRBV28	CASSNRLGGNQPQHF	TGTGCCAGCAGTAACAGGCTAGGGGGCAATCAGCCCCAGCATTTT
TRBJ2-5	-	few	TRBV5-5	CASSLGDGQETQYF	TGTGCCAGCAGCTTGGGGGATGGGCAAGAGACCCAGTACTTC
TRBJ2-3	TRBD1	-	TRBV7-2	CASSHGQGLTDTQYF	TGTGCCAGCAGCCACGGACAGGGGCTTACAGATACGCAGTATTTT
TRBJ2-5	TRBD2	many	TRBV20-1	CSLRRVAGVQETQYF	TGCAGTCTTAGGAGGGTAGCGGGTGTACAAGAGACCCAGTACTTC
TRBJ1-2	-	few	TRBV5-1	CAGSLAGDGYTF	TGCGCCGGCAGCTTGGCAGGAGATGGCTACACCTTC
TRBJ2-7	-	-	TRBV7-2	CASSFSWGGEQYF	TGTGCCAGCAGCTTCAGCTGGGGTGGCGAGCAGTACTTC
TRBJ2-5	TRBD2	many	TRBV9	CASSATGLVGETQYF	TGTGCCAGCAGCGCAACGGGACTAGTTGGAGAGACCCAGTACTTC
TRBJ1-2	TRBD1	-	TRBV15	CATTLDRDYGYTF	TGTGCCACCACCCTGGACAGGGACTATGGCTACACCTTC
TRBJ2-5	TRBD1	-	TRBV11-2	CASSLEWNRGKETQYF	TGTGCCAGCAGCTTAGAATGGAACAGGGGAAAAGAGACCCAGTACTTC
TRBJ1-2	-	few	TRBV10-3	CANGRFRDGYTF	TGTGCCAACGGGCGGTTTAGGGATGGCTACACCTTC
TRBJ2-1	-	few	TRBV20-1	CSARGFGINEQFF	TGCAGTGCTAGGGGGTTTGGGATCAATGAGCAGTTCTTC
TRBJ2-1	TRBD1	few	TRBV15	CATSSFGQGMHEQFF	TGTGCCACCAGCAGCTTCGGACAGGGGATGCATGAGCAGTTCTTC
TRBJ2-3	-	-	TRBV10-3	CASSPFSSDTQYF	TGTGCCAGCAGTCCTTTCAGTAGTGATACGCAGTATTTT
TRBJ2-7	-	-	TRBV7-3	CASSFSIGSEQYF	TGTGCCAGCAGTTTCAGTATAGGGAGTGAGCAGTACTTC
TRBJ2-1	TRBD2	-	TRBV12-3/TRBV12-4	CAGASGGSRSYNEQFF	TGTGCCGGCGCAAGCGGGGGGTCCCGCTCCTACAATGAGCAGTTCTTC
TRBJ2-3	-	-	TRBV7-6	CASSHLGDTQYF	TGTGCCAGCAGCCACCTCGGAGATACGCAGTATTTT
TRBJ2-6	TRBD2	-	TRBV29-1	CSVVGRGTGANVLTF	TGCAGCGTTGTAGGGCGGGGGACTGGGGCCAACGTCCTGACTTTC
TRBJ2-7	-	many	TRBV5-1	CASSLASGEQYF	TGCGCCAGCAGCTTGGCGTCAGGCGAGCAGTACTTC
TRBJ2-3	-	-	TRBV20-1	CSASPTLTQGRDTQYF	TGCAGTGCTAGCCCAACTCTTACCCAGGGTCGGGATACGCAGTATTTT
TRBJ2-7	-	-	TRBV15	CATRNLKPHPEDIYEQYF	TGTGCCACCAGGAACCTGAAACCACATCCGGAGGACATCTACGAGCAGTACTTC